This TCR beta chain was found in a study of T cell responses to AZD1222 COVID-19 vaccine. Findings of the study overall: Two AZD1222 doses significantly raised spike-specific TCR breadth and depth over controls. Scientists sampled the repertoires only once the peak T cell response had passed. Donors in the cohort were predominantly white British and more often female, and clonal diversity was possibly underestimated. Spike regions recognized by vaccine-associated CD4 TCRs spanned the protein, led by 160-218 and 743-854.

Here immunoSEQ multiplex PCR was the method, and the copy in TCRdb shows in-frame clones only, minus some. The table lists more than 110,000 clones, approximately 90% of them singletons. In germline, CDR1 is SGHRS, CDR2 YFSETQ. The CDR3 loop spans 19 amino acids. Germline trimming cut 5 bases from V and 2 bases from J; bases unmatched to any gene: 18. In the case of this clone: What it binds is unknown.

The chain has TRBV5-1 and TRBJ2-3; 9 nucleotides match TRBD1. This clonotype was sampled from an adult who received the AZD1222 COVID-19 vaccine. The specimen comprised peripheral blood, sampled 28 days after the second AZD1222 dose. DNA of the CDR3: TGCGCCAGCAGGGAGACCGGGACAGGGAACCTTGGGGACACAGATACGCAGTATTTT. Amino acid sequence: CASRETGTGNLGDTDTQYF.